Below, 25 T cell receptor beta chains from the same sample are listed, as sequenced in a study of beta chain features in type 1 diabetes. The sequenced template was cDNA made from the entire isolated RNA. The method was immunoSEQ multiplex PCR; TCRdb's version includes in-frame clones alone and lacks a portion of them. The data hold about 410,000 clones, with approximately 13% observed a single time. Sequenced sample: naive CD4+ T cells from blood. The origin of the receptors is a man aged 25-40 years in good health.

This clone showed up just a few times. At one of its ends the junction is not consistent with the germline gene, which may arise from a read error. The chain uses TRBV5-4 and TRBJ2-3; D may be TRBD2 (5 bases). This CDR3 is built from 17 residues. Germline assignment: CDR1 SGHNT and CDR2 YYREEE (reference sequence). This chain's CDR3 is CACSLVLVPTTTDTQYF. The CDR3 DNA follows: TGTGCCTGCAGCTTGGTGCTGGTCCCGACTACCACAGATACGCAGTATTTT.

The V gene is TRBV25-1, the J gene TRBJ1-5, with D possibly being TRBD1 (6 bases). Trimming took off 3 bases at V and 6 bases at J, with 9 bases between the two ends. This CDR3 has 13 residues. The V gene's germline CDR1 is MGHDK and CDR2 SYGVNS. The CDR3 nucleotides are TGTGCCAGCAGTGACAGGGGAGGTCAGCCCCAGCATTTT. The encoded protein is CASSDRGGQPQHF.

There are many counts of this clone. The rearrangement joins TRBV30 to TRBJ1-1; possible D gene TRBD1, 5 bases. The CDR3 is made up of 14 amino acids. The germline V and J ends were trimmed by 2 bases and 2 bases, with 12 bases remaining between them. The germline V gene has CDR1 GTSNPN and CDR2 SVGIG (reference sequence). CDR3 loop: CAWSRDRINTEAFF. Written as DNA, the CDR3 is TGTGCCTGGAGTCGAGACAGAATTAACACTGAAGCTTTCTTT.

This clone was picked up a small number of times. The chain carries TRBV30 and TRBJ2-1; D perhaps matches TRBD2 (5 bases). Germline V gives CDR1 GTSNPN, CDR2 SVGIG (reference sequence). V lost 1 base and J 8 bases, leaving 21 bases between the germline ends. The CDR3 consists of 16 residues. The CDR3 region is CAWSGVPSWASYEQFF. In DNA, the CDR3 is TGTGCCTGGAGTGGAGTCCCTTCCTGGGCTAGCTATGAGCAGTTCTTC.

DNA for the CDR3: TGTGCCAGCACCCAACAGGGGGTCGGCGGGGAGCTGTTTTTT. Amino acids: CASTQQGVGGELFF. The chain has TRBV7-8 and TRBJ2-2; 8 nucleotides line up with TRBD1. V lost 7 bases, J lost 7 bases, and 8 bases stayed unmatched. The germline V gene has CDR1 SGHVS and CDR2 FQNEAQ. There are 14 residues in the CDR3.

Points on this clone: The same CDR3 also results from other DNA sequences found in this sample. The chain recombines TRBV30 with TRBJ1-2; the D gene is possibly TRBD1 (5 bases). Germline CDR1 and CDR2: GTSNPN and SVGIG (reference sequence). V was clipped by 5 bases and J by 8 bases, with 12 bases between them. The CDR3 length is 11 residues. CDR3 nucleotides: TGTGCCTGGGGGACGGGGACCGGCTACACCTTC. Translation gives CAWGTGTGYTF.

This clone has just a few counts. The CDR3, as DNA: TGTGCCAGCAGGAGCATCAACCGTGGCTACACCTTC. It encodes CASRSINRGYTF. The rearrangement uses TRBV6-5 and TRBJ1-2; D is undetermined. V was cut by 6 bases and J by 7 bases, with 12 bases left in between. The CDR3 runs to 12 residues. Germline loops: CDR1 MNHEY, CDR2 SVGAGI.

This clone has only a few counts. This chain links TRBV10-3 with TRBJ2-1, with D hard to call. Germline V gene data show CDR1 as ENHRY and CDR2 as SYGVKD. The germline V and J ends were trimmed by 10 bases and 9 bases, with 19 bases remaining between them. The CDR3 has 13 residues. This CDR3 is CATHEQTASEQFF. The CDR3 DNA sequence: TGTGCCACCCACGAACAAACCGCCAGTGAGCAGTTCTTC.

This chain links TRBV14 with TRBJ2-2, with D uncertain. Trimming removed 2 bases from V and 7 bases from J, with 14 bases in between. Per germline, CDR1 SGHDN and CDR2 FVKESK. There are 15 residues in the CDR3. The CDR3 region is CASSQRTYLHGELFF. The CDR3 DNA is TGTGCCAGCAGCCAACGGACCTATTTGCACGGGGAGCTGTTTTTT.

This clone has a handful of counts. This chain joins TRBV14 and TRBJ1-4, with D possibly being TRBD1 (5 bases). This CDR3 contains 18 residues. Trimming stripped 5 bases from V and 2 bases from J, with 21 bases between. Germline CDR1 reads SGHDN; CDR2 reads FVKESK. The CDR3 DNA reads as TGTGCCAGCAGCTCCCACCGGGACGGACCGTCCACTAATGAAAAACTGTTTTTT. This sequence encodes CASSSHRDGPSTNEKLFF.

The sample holds a few counts of this clone. The gene calls are TRBV7-9 and TRBJ2-5; perhaps TRBD2 as D (5 bases). Germline V gene lookup returns CDR1 SEHNR and CDR2 FQNEAQ (reference sequence). Deletions cut 8 bases from V and 2 bases from J, with 21 bases between. There are 16 residues in the CDR3. The DNA for the CDR3 is TGTGCCAGCTCCTTTAGCTCGAGGGTAGTTCAAGAGACCCAGTACTTC. Translation gives CASSFSSRVVQETQYF. The variable domain in full, completed from reference TRBV7-9 and TRBJ2-5, reads DTGVSQNPRHKITKRGQNVTFRCDPISEHNRLYWYRQTLGQGPEFLTYFQNEAQLEKSRLLSDRFSAERPKGSFSTLEIQRTEQGDSAMYLCASSFSSRVVQETQYFGPGTRLLVL.

The sample holds a few counts of this clone. The chain combines TRBV27 with TRBJ2-7, with TRBD2 as a possible D gene (5 bases). With 5 bases removed from V and 3 bases from J, the gap between germline ends came to 14 bases. Germline CDR1 is MNHEY and CDR2 is SMNVEV (reference sequence). The CDR3 extends over 14 amino acids. The CDR3 DNA reads as TGTGCCAGCAGTGTGACTACCGTGGTCTACGAGCAGTACGTC. Residues: CASSVTTVVYEQYV.

The V and J genes are TRBV7-9 and TRBJ2-7; 14 bases align to TRBD2. The V gene end was trimmed by 6 bases and the J gene end by 5 bases; junction bases not matched to a gene: 6. The CDR3 extends over 15 amino acids. Germline V gene sequence: CDR1 SEHNR, CDR2 FQNEAQ (reference sequence). This CDR3 reads CASSYGTSGSNEQYV. The CDR3 DNA reads TGTGCCAGCAGTTACGGGACTAGCGGGAGTAACGAGCAGTACGTC.

The chain is built from TRBV7-9 and TRBJ2-1; 10 bases are shared with TRBD1. Germline V lookup: CDR1 SEHNR, CDR2 FQNEAQ (reference sequence). The V and J ends lost 5 bases and 4 bases, in that order; junction bases with no gene match: 5. The CDR3 is made up of 15 amino acids. CDR3 DNA: TGTGCCAGCAGCCTGACAGGGGGCTTTTACAATGAGCAGTTCTTC. This encodes CASSLTGGFYNEQFF.

The rearrangement uses TRBV11-3 and TRBJ2-7, with D perhaps matching TRBD1 (5 bases). There are 14 residues in the CDR3. Deletions cut 5 bases from V and 2 bases from J, with 13 bases between. Germline V lookup: CDR1 SGHNT, CDR2 YENEEA. DNA of the CDR3: TGTGCCAGCAGCCCCCAAGGGGATACCTACGAGCAGTACGTC. Its protein is CASSPQGDTYEQYV.

The chain joins TRBV19 to TRBJ1-1; 10 bases are a match to TRBD1. The J segment lost 1 base and the V segment lost 9 bases, leaving 5 bases of the junction unmatched. Germline V CDR1 and CDR2: LNHDA, SQIVND (reference sequence). This CDR3 is 14 amino acids long. CDR3 protein: CASIDRGPNTEAFF. In DNA, the CDR3 is TGTGCCAGCATAGACAGGGGGCCGAACACTGAAGCTTTCTTT.

This clone was seen a few times. The junction departs from germline at one end; a sequencing error may be responsible. The chain recombines TRBV7-9 with TRBJ2-1; TRBD1 aligns across 9 bases. This CDR3 has 10 residues. Germline CDR1 and CDR2: SEHNR and FQNEAQ (reference sequence). CDR3 DNA: TGTGCCAGCAGCCCGGACAGGGGACTCTTC. Its protein product is CASSPDRGLF.

This clone was recorded a few times. The chain combines TRBV6-5 with TRBJ2-3; TRBD2 matches 8 bases. Losses at the gene ends were 5 bases for V and 5 bases for J; bases not matched to a gene: 6. Germline values: CDR1 MNHEY, CDR2 SVGAGI. There are 14 residues in the CDR3. The DNA of the CDR3 is TGTGCCAGCAGTCGAGCGGGAGCGAAAGATACGCAGTATTTT. The encoded protein is CASSRAGAKDTQYF.

This sequence joins TRBV7-2 and TRBJ2-7; the D gene could be TRBD1 or TRBD2 (5 bases each). The germline CDR1 and CDR2 sequences are SGHTA and FQGNSA. The CDR3 is 15 amino acids. The V end lost 7 bases, the J end lost 0 bases, and 16 bases lay between the germline ends. The CDR3 loop is CASTIGASSSYEQYF. In DNA, the CDR3 is TGTGCCAGCACGATCGGGGCGTCCAGCTCCTACGAGCAGTACTTC.

V gene TRBV7-8 combines with J gene TRBJ2-1, with D perhaps matching TRBD1 (7 bases). This CDR3 region has 13 residues. Trimming removed 8 bases at V and 4 bases at J, with 12 bases between. Germline V gives CDR1 SGHVS, CDR2 FQNEAQ. Here the CDR3 reads CASGGDRYNEQFF. The CDR3, as DNA: TGTGCCAGCGGCGGGGACAGATACAATGAGCAGTTCTTC.

In its sample, this clone was seen many times. V usage is TRBV29-1 and J usage is TRBJ1-1, with a tentative D call TRBD1 (5 bases). The CDR3 is made up of 14 amino acids. Germline values: CDR1 SQVTM, CDR2 ANQGSEA. V was pared by 6 bases and J by 1 base, with 15 bases between. The CDR3 region is CSVRQPLRNTEAFF. The CDR3 nucleotides are TGCAGCGTCCGACAGCCATTGAGGAACACTGAAGCTTTCTTT.

This clone has only a few counts. This chain uses TRBV12-5 with TRBJ1-6; 8 nucleotides align to TRBD1. Per germline, CDR1 LGHNT and CDR2 FRNRAP. This CDR3 has 15 residues. Trimming cost V 1 base and J 11 bases; bases outside gene matches: 7. The CDR3 DNA follows: TGTGCTAGTGGTTTGGAGAGTATACAGGGGGCACCCCTCCACTTT. Protein: CASGLESIQGAPLHF.

This clone showed up just a few times. The rearrangement links TRBV7-9 to TRBJ2-5, with a weak D call TRBD1 (6 bases). Trimming pared 8 bases from V and 1 base from J, leaving 17 bases between. The CDR3 contains 15 residues. Germline-derived CDR1 and CDR2 are SEHNR and FQNEAQ (reference sequence). CDR3 in amino acids: CASGYGGGTQETQYF. The CDR3 DNA follows: TGTGCCAGCGGGTATGGTGGGGGCACCCAAGAGACCCAGTACTTC. The full variable domain, in which reference TRBV7-9 and TRBJ2-5 provide the parts outside the CDR3, is DTGVSQNPRHKITKRGQNVTFRCDPISEHNRLYWYRQTLGQGPEFLTYFQNEAQLEKSRLLSDRFSAERPKGSFSTLEIQRTEQGDSAMYLCASGYGGGTQETQYFGPGTRLLVL.

In its sample, this clone was seen a few times. The rearrangement joins TRBV29-1 to TRBJ2-1; no definite D call. Trimming took 4 bases from V and 0 from J, leaving 10 bases between them. Germline values: CDR1 SQVTM, CDR2 ANQGSEA. The CDR3 has 14 amino acids. CDR3 protein: CSVAVGFSYNEQFF. The CDR3 nucleotides read TGCAGCGTTGCAGTGGGTTTCTCCTACAATGAGCAGTTCTTC.

This clone was seen a handful of times. This chain links TRBV13 with TRBJ2-3; D unclear. There are 14 residues in the CDR3. Trimming removed 0 bases from V and 0 bases from J, with 4 bases in between. Germline V gene data show CDR1 as PRHDT and CDR2 as FYEKMQ (reference sequence). CDR3 amino acids: CASSLGTSTDTQYF. DNA for the CDR3: TGTGCCAGCAGCTTAGGGACGAGCACAGATACGCAGTATTTT.